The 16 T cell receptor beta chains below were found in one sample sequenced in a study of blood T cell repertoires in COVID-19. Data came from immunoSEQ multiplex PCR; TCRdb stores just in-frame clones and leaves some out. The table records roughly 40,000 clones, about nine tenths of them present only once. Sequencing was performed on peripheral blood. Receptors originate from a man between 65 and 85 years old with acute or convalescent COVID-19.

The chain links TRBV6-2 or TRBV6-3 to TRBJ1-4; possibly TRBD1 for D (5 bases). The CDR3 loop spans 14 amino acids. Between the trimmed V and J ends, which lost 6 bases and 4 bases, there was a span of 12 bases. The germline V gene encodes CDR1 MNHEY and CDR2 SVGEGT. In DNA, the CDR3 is TGTGCCAGCAGCGCCGGGGGACTTAATGAAAAACTGTTTTTT. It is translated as CASSAGGLNEKLFF.

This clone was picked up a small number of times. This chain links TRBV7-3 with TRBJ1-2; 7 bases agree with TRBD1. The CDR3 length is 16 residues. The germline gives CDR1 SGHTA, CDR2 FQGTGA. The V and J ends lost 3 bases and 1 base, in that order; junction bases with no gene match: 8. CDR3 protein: CASSLVGTAYNYGYTF. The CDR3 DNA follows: TGTGCCAGCAGCTTGGTAGGGACAGCCTATAACTATGGCTACACCTTC.

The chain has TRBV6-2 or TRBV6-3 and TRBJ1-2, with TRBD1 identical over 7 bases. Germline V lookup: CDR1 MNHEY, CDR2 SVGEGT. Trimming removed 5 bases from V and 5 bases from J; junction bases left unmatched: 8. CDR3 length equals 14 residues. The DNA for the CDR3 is TGTGCCAGCAGTCGAGACAGGGTGCCATATGGCTACACCTTC. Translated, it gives CASSRDRVPYGYTF.

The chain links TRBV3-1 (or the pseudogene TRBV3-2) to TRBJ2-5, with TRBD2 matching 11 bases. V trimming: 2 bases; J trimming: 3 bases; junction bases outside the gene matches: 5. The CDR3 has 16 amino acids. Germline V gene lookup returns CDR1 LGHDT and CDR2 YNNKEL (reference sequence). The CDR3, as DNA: TGTGCCAGCAGCCAAATAGGGACTAGCGGAAAAGAGACCCAGTACTTC. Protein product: CASSQIGTSGKETQYF.

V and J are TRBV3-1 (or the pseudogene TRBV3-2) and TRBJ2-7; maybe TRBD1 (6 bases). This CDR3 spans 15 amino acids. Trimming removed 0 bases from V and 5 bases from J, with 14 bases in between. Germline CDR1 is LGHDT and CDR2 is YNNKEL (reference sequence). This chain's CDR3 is CASSQDLNGGDEQYF. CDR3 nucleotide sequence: TGTGCCAGCAGCCAAGATCTGAATGGGGGCGACGAGCAGTACTTC.

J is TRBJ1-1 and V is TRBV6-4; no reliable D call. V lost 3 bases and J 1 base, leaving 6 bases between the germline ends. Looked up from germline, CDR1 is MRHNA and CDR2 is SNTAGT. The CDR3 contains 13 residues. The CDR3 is CASSEGRNTEAFF. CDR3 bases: TGTGCCAGCAGTGAGGGGAGGAACACTGAAGCTTTCTTT.

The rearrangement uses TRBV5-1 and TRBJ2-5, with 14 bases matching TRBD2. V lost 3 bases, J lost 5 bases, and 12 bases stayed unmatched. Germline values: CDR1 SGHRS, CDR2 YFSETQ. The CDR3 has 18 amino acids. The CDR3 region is CASSWMGLAGEDGETQYF. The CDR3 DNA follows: TGCGCCAGCAGCTGGATGGGACTAGCGGGAGAGGACGGCGAGACCCAGTACTTC.

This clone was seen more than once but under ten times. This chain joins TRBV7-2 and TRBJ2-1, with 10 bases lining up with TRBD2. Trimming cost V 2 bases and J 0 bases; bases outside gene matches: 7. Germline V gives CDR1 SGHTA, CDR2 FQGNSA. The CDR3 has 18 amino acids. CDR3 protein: CASSLPSGSLGSYNEQFF. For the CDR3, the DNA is TGTGCCAGCAGCTTACCTAGCGGGAGTTTGGGCTCCTACAATGAGCAGTTCTTC. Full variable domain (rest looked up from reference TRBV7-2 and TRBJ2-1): GAGVSQSPSNKVTEKGKDVELRCDPISGHTALYWYRQSLGQGLEFLIYFQGNSAPDKSGLPSDRFSAERTGGSVSTLTIQRTQQEDSAVYLCASSLPSGSLGSYNEQFFGPGTRLTVL.

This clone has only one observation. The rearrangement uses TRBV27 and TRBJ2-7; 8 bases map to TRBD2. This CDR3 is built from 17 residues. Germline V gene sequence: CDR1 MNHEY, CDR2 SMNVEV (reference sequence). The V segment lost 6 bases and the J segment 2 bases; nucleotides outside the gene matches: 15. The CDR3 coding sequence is TGTGCCAGCAGAAGGACGAGGGTAGCGGGATTAGCCTACGAGCAGTACTTC. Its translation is CASRRTRVAGLAYEQYF.

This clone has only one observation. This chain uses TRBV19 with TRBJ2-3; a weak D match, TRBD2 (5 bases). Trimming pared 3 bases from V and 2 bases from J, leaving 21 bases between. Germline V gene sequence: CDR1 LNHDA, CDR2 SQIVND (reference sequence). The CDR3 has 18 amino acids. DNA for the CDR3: TGTGCCAGTAGTATTGACTATTGGTTTGGAGGAAACACAGATACGCAGTATTTT. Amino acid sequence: CASSIDYWFGGNTDTQYF.

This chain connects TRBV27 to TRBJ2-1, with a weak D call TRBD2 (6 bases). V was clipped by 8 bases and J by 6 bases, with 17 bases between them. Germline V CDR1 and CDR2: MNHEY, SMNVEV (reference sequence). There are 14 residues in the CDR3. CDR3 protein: CASALGTLANEQFF. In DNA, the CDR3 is TGTGCCAGCGCACTCGGGACTCTCGCCAATGAGCAGTTCTTC.

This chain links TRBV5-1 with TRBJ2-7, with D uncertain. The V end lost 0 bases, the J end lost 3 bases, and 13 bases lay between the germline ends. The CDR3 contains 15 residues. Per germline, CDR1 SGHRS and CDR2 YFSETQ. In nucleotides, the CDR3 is TGCGCCAGCAGCTTGGAATCTGGTAGATTCTACGAGCAGTACTTC. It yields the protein CASSLESGRFYEQYF.

Here the CDR3 reads CASSRDPSGAQETQYF. DNA of the CDR3: TGCGCCAGCAGCAGGGACCCTAGCGGGGCTCAAGAGACCCAGTACTTC. The chain links TRBV5-1 to TRBJ2-5; 9 nucleotides align to TRBD2. From germline, CDR1 is SGHRS and CDR2 YFSETQ. With V trimmed by 4 bases and J by 2 bases, 9 bases remained unmatched. This CDR3 region has 16 residues.

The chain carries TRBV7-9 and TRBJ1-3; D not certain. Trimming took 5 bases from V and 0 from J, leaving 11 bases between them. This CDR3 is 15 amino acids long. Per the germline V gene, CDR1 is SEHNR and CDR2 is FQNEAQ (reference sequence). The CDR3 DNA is TGTGCCAGCAGCAAACCGGGATACTCTGGAAACACCATATATTTT. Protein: CASSKPGYSGNTIYF.

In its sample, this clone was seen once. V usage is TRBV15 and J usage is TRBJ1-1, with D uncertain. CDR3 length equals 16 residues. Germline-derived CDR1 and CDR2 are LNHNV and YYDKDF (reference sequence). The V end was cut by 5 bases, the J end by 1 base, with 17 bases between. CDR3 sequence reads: CATSDALRRENTEAFF. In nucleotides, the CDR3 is TGTGCCACCAGCGACGCTTTAAGACGGGAGAACACTGAAGCTTTCTTT.

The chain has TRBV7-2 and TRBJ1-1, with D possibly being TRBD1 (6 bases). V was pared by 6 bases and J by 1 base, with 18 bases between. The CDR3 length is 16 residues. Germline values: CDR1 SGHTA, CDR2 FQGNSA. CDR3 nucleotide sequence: TGTGCCAGCAGGCGCCTAGTGGGACATACGAACACTGAAGCTTTCTTT. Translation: CASRRLVGHTNTEAFF. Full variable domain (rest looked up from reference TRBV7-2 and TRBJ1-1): GAGVSQSPSNKVTEKGKDVELRCDPISGHTALYWYRQSLGQGLEFLIYFQGNSAPDKSGLPSDRFSAERTGGSVSTLTIQRTQQEDSAVYLCASRRLVGHTNTEAFFGQGTRLTVV.